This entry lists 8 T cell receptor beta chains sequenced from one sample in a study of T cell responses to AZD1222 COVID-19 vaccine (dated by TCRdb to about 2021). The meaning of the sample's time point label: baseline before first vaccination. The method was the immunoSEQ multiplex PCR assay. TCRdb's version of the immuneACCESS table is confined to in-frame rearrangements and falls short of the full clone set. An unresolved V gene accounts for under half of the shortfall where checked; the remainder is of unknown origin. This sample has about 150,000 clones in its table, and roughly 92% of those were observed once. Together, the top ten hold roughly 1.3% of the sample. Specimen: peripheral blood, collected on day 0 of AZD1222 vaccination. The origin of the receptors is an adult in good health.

CDR3 nucleotides: TGTGCCAGCAGGTATACAGTAAGGGAGACCCAGTACTTC. This encodes CASRYTVRETQYF. The chain joins TRBV6-5 to TRBJ2-5; D gene uncertain. The length of the CDR3 is 13 residues. The V gene's germline CDR1 is MNHEY and CDR2 SVGAGI. V lost 6 bases to trimming and J lost 5 bases, with 13 bases between them.

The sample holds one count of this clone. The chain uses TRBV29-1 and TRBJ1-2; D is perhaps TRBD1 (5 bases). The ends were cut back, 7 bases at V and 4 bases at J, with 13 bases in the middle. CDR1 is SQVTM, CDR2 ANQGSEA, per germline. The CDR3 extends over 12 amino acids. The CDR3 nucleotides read TGCAGCGCAGGGACTACAGGCTATGGCTACACCTTC. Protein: CSAGTTGYGYTF.

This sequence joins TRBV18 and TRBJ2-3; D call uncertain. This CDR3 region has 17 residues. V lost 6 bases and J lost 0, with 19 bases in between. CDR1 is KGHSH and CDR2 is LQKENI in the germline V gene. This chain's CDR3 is CASSSRPNYPSTDTQYF. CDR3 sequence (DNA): TGTGCCAGCTCCTCTCGGCCCAACTACCCTAGCACAGATACGCAGTATTTT.

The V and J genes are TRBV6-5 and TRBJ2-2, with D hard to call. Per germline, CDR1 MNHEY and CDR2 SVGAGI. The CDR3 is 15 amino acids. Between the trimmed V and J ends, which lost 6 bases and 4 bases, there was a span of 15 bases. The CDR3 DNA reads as TGTGCCAGCAGCTTGACGACTTTCTCCACCGGGGAGCTGTTTTTT. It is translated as CASSLTTFSTGELFF.

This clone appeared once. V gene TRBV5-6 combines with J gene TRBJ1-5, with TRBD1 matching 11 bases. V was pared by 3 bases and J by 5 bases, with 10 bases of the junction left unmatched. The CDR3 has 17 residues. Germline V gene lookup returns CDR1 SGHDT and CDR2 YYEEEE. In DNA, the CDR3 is TGTGCCAGCAGCTCGATGCGAACGGGACAGGGGGATCAGCCCCAGCATTTT. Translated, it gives CASSSMRTGQGDQPQHF.

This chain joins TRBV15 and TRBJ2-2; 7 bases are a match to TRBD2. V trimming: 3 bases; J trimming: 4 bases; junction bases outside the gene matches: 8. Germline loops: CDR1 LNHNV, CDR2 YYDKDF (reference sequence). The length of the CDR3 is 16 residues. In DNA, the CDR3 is TGTGCCACCAGCAGTCTCGAGCGGGGTAGCACCGGGGAGCTGTTTTTT. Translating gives CATSSLERGSTGELFF. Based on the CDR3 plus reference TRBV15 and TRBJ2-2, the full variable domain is DAMVIQNPRYQVTQFGKPVTLSCSQTLNHNVMYWYQQKSSQAPKLLFHYYDKDFNNEADTPDNFQSRRPNTSFCFLDIRSPGLGDTAMYLCATSSLERGSTGELFFGEGSRLTVL.

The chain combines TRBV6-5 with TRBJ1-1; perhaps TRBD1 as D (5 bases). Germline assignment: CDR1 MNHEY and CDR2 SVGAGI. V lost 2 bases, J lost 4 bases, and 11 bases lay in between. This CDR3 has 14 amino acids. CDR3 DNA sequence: TGTGCCAGCAGTTACGGGACCCTGAGCACTGAAGCTTTCTTT. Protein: CASSYGTLSTEAFF.

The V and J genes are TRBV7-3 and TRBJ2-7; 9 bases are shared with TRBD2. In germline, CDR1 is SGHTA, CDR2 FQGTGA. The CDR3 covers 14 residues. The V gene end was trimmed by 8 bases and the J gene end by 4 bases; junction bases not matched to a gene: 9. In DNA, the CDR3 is TGTGCCAGCCCTGGGGCTAGCGGGATTTACGAGCAGTACGTC. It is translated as CASPGASGIYEQYV.